One sample yielded the 29 T cell receptor beta chains listed below, sequenced in a study of blood T cells in healthy people across ages. A second PCR of about 7 to 11 cycles used a sample-barcoded 5' primer and a J-beta primer mix. TCRdb re-called the 5' RACE reads with MiXCR, one entry per CDR3 protein. The table lists roughly 800,000 distinct CDR3 sequences, roughly 25% of them singletons. This same sample was also part of a study on T cells of mothers and their children.

The source material was blood. The receptor source for this set is a boy younger than 18 in good health.

About this clonotype: Relative to the germline gene, one junction end is altered; a read error may explain this. The CDR3 spells CASSPGVGQQETQHF. The CDR3 nucleotides read TGCGCCAGCAGCCCGGGGGTGGGACAGCAAGAGACCCAGCACTTC. This chain uses TRBV5-1 with TRBJ2-5, with D possibly being TRBD1 (7 bases). Germline loops: CDR1 SGHRS, CDR2 YFSETQ. The CDR3 has 15 amino acids. Full variable domain (remainder filled in from reference TRBV5-1 and TRBJ2-5): KAGVTQTPRYLIKTRGQQVTLSCSPISGHRSVSWYQQTPGQGLQFLFEYFSETQRNKGNFPGRFSGRQFSNSRSEMNVSTLELGDSALYLCASSPGVGQQETQHFGPGTRLLVL.

This clonotype has only a few counts. The V and J genes are TRBV6-1 and TRBJ2-5; 9 nucleotides align to TRBD2. In germline, CDR1 is MNHNS, CDR2 SASEGT. This CDR3 comprises 13 residues. V lost 8 bases, J lost 5 bases, and 6 bases stayed unmatched. The DNA of the CDR3 is TGTGCCAGCGCCGGGACTAGCTCCGAGACCCAGTACTTC. Translated: CASAGTSSETQYF.

This clonotype was found a few times. V and J are TRBV6-5 and TRBJ1-2; 7 bases are a match to TRBD1. The CDR3 runs 13 residues. Trimming at V came to 7 bases and at J to 3 bases, leaving 5 bases not matched to a gene. Per the germline V gene, CDR1 is MNHEY and CDR2 is SVGAGI. Here the CDR3 DNA reads TGTGCCAGCATAAGTCAGGGGGACTATGGCTACACCTTC. Amino acid sequence: CASISQGDYGYTF.

The chain is built from TRBV19 and TRBJ2-1, with D possibly being TRBD2 (5 bases). The CDR3 length is 14 residues. The V gene lost 3 bases and the J gene lost 4 bases, with 10 bases spanning the gap. The V gene's germline CDR1 is LNHDA and CDR2 SQIVND (reference sequence). Here the CDR3 reads CASSIPGIYNEQFF. CDR3 sequence (DNA): TGTGCCAGTAGTATCCCGGGGATTTACAATGAGCAGTTCTTC.

This clonotype has just a few counts. The J gene is TRBJ1-4, the V gene TRBV15; 8 bases match TRBD1. Trimming took 0 bases from V and 8 from J; bases not matched to a gene: 8. Germline V CDR1 and CDR2: LNHNV, YYDKDF (reference sequence). The CDR3 contains 16 residues. CDR3 sequence: CATSRDPLDRAEKLFF. Written as DNA, the CDR3 is TGTGCCACCAGCAGAGATCCACTGGACAGGGCGGAAAAACTGTTTTTT.

The CDR3 region is CASSLTGPGGYEQYF. In DNA, the CDR3 is TGTGCCAGCAGCTTAACAGGGCCAGGGGGCTACGAGCAGTACTTC. The gene calls are TRBV7-3 and TRBJ2-5, with 7 bases that match TRBD1. The end of the DNA is better explained by TRBJ2-7, so the J call may be wrong. Germline lookup yields CDR1 SGHTA and CDR2 FQGTGA. The CDR3 covers 15 residues.

The chain recombines TRBV28 with TRBJ2-2; D uncertain. The CDR3 loop spans 16 amino acids. Germline V gene sequence: CDR1 MDHEN, CDR2 SYDVKM. Trimming removed 5 bases from V and 2 bases from J, with 15 bases in between. CDR3 in DNA: TGTGCCAGCAGTACCCGATGGGCGGCCAACACCGGGGAGCTGTTTTTT. This gives the protein CASSTRWAANTGELFF. The complete variable domain, with remaining parts taken from reference TRBV28 and TRBJ2-2, reads DVKVTQSSRYLVKRTGEKVFLECVQDMDHENMFWYRQDPGLGLRLIYFSYDVKMKEKGDIPEGYSVSREKKERFSLILESASTNQTSMYLCASSTRWAANTGELFFGEGSRLTVL.

The chain joins TRBV5-1 to TRBJ2-4; D is unresolved. Looked up from germline, CDR1 is SGHRS and CDR2 is YFSETQ. V was cut by 0 bases and J by 5 bases, with 9 bases left in between. The CDR3 has 14 amino acids. The CDR3 region has the DNA TGCGCCAGCAGCTTGGGTGTCAAGCAAAACATTCAGTACTTC. It codes for CASSLGVKQNIQYF.

The chain recombines TRBV20-1 with TRBJ2-1, with 13 positions matching TRBD2. The J call may be wrong; the DNA end is better matched by TRBJ2-7. This CDR3 spans 15 amino acids. The germline gives CDR1 DFQATT, CDR2 SNEGSKA (reference sequence). CDR3: CSALPGTSGAYEQYF. CDR3 coding DNA: TGCAGTGCCCTACCCGGGACTAGCGGGGCGTACGAGCAGTACTTC.

This clonotype was recorded a few times. V is TRBV5-1 and J is TRBJ1-5; 7 bases map to TRBD1. Germline V gene lookup returns CDR1 SGHRS and CDR2 YFSETQ. The V segment lost 0 bases and the J segment 7 bases; nucleotides outside the gene matches: 7. This CDR3 region has 15 residues. In DNA form, the CDR3 reads TGCGCCAGCAGCTTGGGGACAGGACGGGGCCAGCCCCAGCATTTT. Translated, it gives CASSLGTGRGQPQHF. Full variable domain (outside the CDR3, taken from reference TRBV5-1 and TRBJ1-5): KAGVTQTPRYLIKTRGQQVTLSCSPISGHRSVSWYQQTPGQGLQFLFEYFSETQRNKGNFPGRFSGRQFSNSRSEMNVSTLELGDSALYLCASSLGTGRGQPQHFGDGTRLSIL.

This clonotype turned up a few times. The rearrangement links TRBV15 to TRBJ2-3, with TRBD2 as a possible D gene (6 bases). Germline V gives CDR1 LNHNV, CDR2 YYDKDF (reference sequence). The CDR3 extends over 16 amino acids. The V and J ends lost 1 base and 0 bases respectively, with 11 bases between them. The CDR3 loop is CATSRVGGISTDTQYF. CDR3 DNA: TGTGCCACCAGCAGAGTGGGGGGAATAAGCACAGATACGCAGTATTTT.

J is TRBJ1-2 and V is TRBV28, with D perhaps matching TRBD1 (5 bases). V dropped 6 bases and J dropped 7 bases, with 12 bases sitting between them. This CDR3 spans 12 amino acids. Germline loops: CDR1 MDHEN, CDR2 SYDVKM. CDR3 nucleotide sequence: TGTGCCAGCAGCGAGGGGCCGGGTGGCTACACCTTC. Translated, it gives CASSEGPGGYTF.

The chain carries TRBV6-2 or TRBV6-3 and TRBJ1-6; no clear D. Trimming pared 8 bases from V and 7 bases from J, leaving 12 bases between. The germline V gene encodes CDR1 MNHEY and CDR2 SVGEGT. There are 13 residues in the CDR3. For the CDR3, the DNA is TGTGCCAGCGGTCGTAACAGCAATTCACCCCTCCACTTT. Translating gives CASGRNSNSPLHF.

This clonotype was observed a single time. The rearrangement uses TRBV20-1 and TRBJ1-3; a weak D match, TRBD1 (5 bases). Germline loops: CDR1 DFQATT, CDR2 SNEGSKA (reference sequence). This CDR3 has 13 residues. Trimming cost V 3 bases and J 8 bases, with 14 bases left between them. The CDR3 reads CSARGPTPDTIYF. DNA for the CDR3: TGCAGTGCTAGGGGACCTACTCCGGACACCATATATTTT.

This clonotype was seen a few times. This chain connects TRBV5-1 to TRBJ2-5; TRBD2 matches 8 bases. TRBJ2-7 matches the DNA end more closely, so the J call is doubtful. The germline V gene encodes CDR1 SGHRS and CDR2 YFSETQ. This CDR3 comprises 20 residues. CDR3 coding DNA: TGCGCCAGCAGCTTGGTTCCACGCGGGGGGCCCCTTCCTAGCAATTACGAGCAGTACTTC. Protein product: CASSLVPRGGPLPSNYEQYF.

The V and J genes are TRBV27 and TRBJ2-5; unclear D gene. CDR1 and CDR2 (germline): MNHEY, SMNVEV (reference sequence). Trimming left V 6 bases short and J 2 bases short, with 13 bases between. The CDR3 has 14 residues. The CDR3 loop reads CASSRWTDQETQYF. The CDR3 nucleotides read TGTGCCAGCAGCCGATGGACGGATCAAGAGACCCAGTACTTC.

This rearrangement joins TRBV27 to TRBJ1-5; tentatively, D is TRBD1 (5 bases). The ends were cut back, 8 bases at V and 4 bases at J, with 15 bases in the middle. Germline lookup yields CDR1 MNHEY and CDR2 SMNVEV (reference sequence). This CDR3 spans 14 amino acids. The CDR3 DNA follows: TGTGCCAGCTCTTGGGGACTGGAAAATCAGCCCCAGCATTTT. Translating gives CASSWGLENQPQHF.

This clonotype was seen a handful of times. The chain couples TRBV28 to TRBJ2-2, with a possible D match to TRBD2 (6 bases). This CDR3 is 15 amino acids long. Trimming took off 7 bases at V and 2 bases at J, with 14 bases between the two ends. Germline-derived CDR1 and CDR2 are MDHEN and SYDVKM. The CDR3 protein is CASMDSGSNTGELFF. CDR3 nucleotides: TGTGCCAGCATGGATTCCGGGAGTAACACCGGGGAGCTGTTTTTT.

This clonotype has just a few counts. The V and J genes are TRBV7-6 and TRBJ2-5, with D hard to call. The CDR3 is 17 amino acids. The germline V gene encodes CDR1 SGHVS and CDR2 FNYEAQ. V was cut by 3 bases and J by 1 base, with 18 bases left in between. CDR3 amino acids: CASSFPIKRDTQETQYF. CDR3 in DNA: TGTGCCAGCAGCTTCCCGATAAAGCGAGACACCCAAGAGACCCAGTACTTC.

This chain links TRBV5-1 with TRBJ1-2, with 7 bases identical to TRBD1. The germline V gene encodes CDR1 SGHRS and CDR2 YFSETQ. The V and J ends lost 4 bases and 10 bases, in that order; junction bases with no gene match: 13. The CDR3 covers 14 residues. CDR3 sequence (DNA): TGCGCCAGCAGCCCGCGGGACAGCGTAGGAGCCTACACCTTC. Encoded protein: CASSPRDSVGAYTF.

Only a few counts were recorded for this clonotype. The chain combines TRBV5-1 with TRBJ2-1; D is ambiguous. Trimming left V 0 bases short and J 10 bases short, with 14 bases between. This CDR3 comprises 14 residues. Germline-derived CDR1 and CDR2 are SGHRS and YFSETQ. The CDR3 nucleotides are TGCGCCAGCAGCTTGGAGGTGCAGGAAAGGGAGCAGTTCTTC. Its translation: CASSLEVQEREQFF. Full variable domain (remainder filled in from reference TRBV5-1 and TRBJ2-1): KAGVTQTPRYLIKTRGQQVTLSCSPISGHRSVSWYQQTPGQGLQFLFEYFSETQRNKGNFPGRFSGRQFSNSRSEMNVSTLELGDSALYLCASSLEVQEREQFFGPGTRLTVL.

This clonotype was counted a few times. The genes are TRBV10-3 and TRBJ2-7, with a weak D call TRBD1 (5 bases). Trimming took 3 bases from V and 0 from J, leaving 9 bases between them. Per germline, CDR1 ENHRY and CDR2 SYGVKD. The CDR3 contains 14 residues. CDR3 loop: CAISDRQSSYEQYF. In nucleotides, the CDR3 is TGTGCCATCAGTGATAGACAGAGCTCCTACGAGCAGTACTTC.

The genes are TRBV7-9 and TRBJ2-7; possible D gene TRBD2, 5 bases. The CDR3 is 14 amino acids. V lost 5 bases, J lost 0 bases, and 11 bases lay in between. Germline lookup yields CDR1 SEHNR and CDR2 FQNEAQ (reference sequence). The CDR3 loop reads CASSVSGSSYEQYF. Written as DNA, the CDR3 is TGTGCCAGCAGCGTCTCGGGGAGCTCCTACGAGCAGTACTTC.

This clonotype has more than one count but fewer than ten. Sequence at one end of the junction differs from germline and may be a read error. This rearrangement joins TRBV2 to TRBJ2-5; tentatively, D is TRBD1 (5 bases). The CDR3 consists of 14 residues. Germline V gene data show CDR1 as SNHLY and CDR2 as FYNNEI. This chain's CDR3 is CASSPGHYQGTQYF. CDR3 coding DNA: TGTGCCAGCAGCCCCGGACACTACCAAGGGACCCAGTACTTC.

This clonotype was seen a few times. The V and J genes are TRBV3-1 and TRBJ2-4; 12 nucleotides match TRBD1. The CDR3 consists of 16 residues. The germline V gene encodes CDR1 LGHDT and CDR2 YNNKEL (reference sequence). Losses at the gene ends were 4 bases for V and 4 bases for J; bases not matched to a gene: 5. The CDR3 spells CASSPRDRGLKNIQYF. The CDR3 DNA sequence: TGTGCCAGCAGCCCCCGGGACAGGGGGCTGAAAAACATTCAGTACTTC.

The V gene is TRBV15, the J gene TRBJ2-7, with 11 bases identical to TRBD1. The J segment lost 6 bases and the V segment lost 3 bases, leaving 7 bases of the junction unmatched. Germline-derived CDR1 and CDR2 are LNHNV and YYDKDF (reference sequence). The CDR3 spans 15 residues. CDR3 loop: CATSRGTGGIVEQYF. The CDR3 DNA sequence: TGTGCCACCAGCAGGGGGACAGGGGGGATCGTCGAGCAGTACTTC.

This chain links TRBV6-1 with TRBJ2-5, with D unclear. Trimming pared 1 base from V and 1 base from J, leaving 13 bases between. The CDR3 totals 16 residues. Germline lookup yields CDR1 MNHNS and CDR2 SASEGT. CDR3 residues: CASSEGAGKLQETQYF. CDR3 in DNA: TGTGCCAGCAGTGAAGGCGCAGGAAAACTCCAAGAGACCCAGTACTTC.

This rearrangement joins TRBV24-1 to TRBJ2-5, with D tentatively TRBD1 (5 bases). The DNA end is a closer match to TRBJ2-7, so the J assignment may be wrong. CDR3 length: 12 residues. Germline V gene sequence: CDR1 KGHDR, CDR2 SFDVKD. CDR3 nucleotide sequence: TGTGCCACCAGTGGACAGCGCTACGAGCAGTACTTC. Amino acid sequence: CATSGQRYEQYF.

A remark on this clonotype: One end of the junction fails to match germline, which may point to a read error. This sequence joins TRBV2 and TRBJ2-7; 7 nucleotides agree with TRBD1. From germline, CDR1 is SNHLY and CDR2 FYNNEI. This CDR3 is 13 amino acids long. This CDR3 is CASKRGQTYELYF. The CDR3 bases are TGTGCCAGCAAACGGGGACAGACCTACGAGCTGTACTTC.